A selection of T cell receptor beta chains follows, all from one sample in a study of spatial heterogeneity in lung cancer. TCRdb used MiXCR to reprocess the 5' RACE reads, holding one entry per CDR3 protein. Among some 41,000 distinct CDR3 sequences listed, approximately 24% were seen once. Sequenced here: PBMCs, sampled at follow-up. Source of these receptors: a female donor with early-stage non-small cell lung cancer. CDR3s include the opening cysteine and the closing phenylalanine or tryptophan. The D gene is left open where the match is weak.

J gene: TRBJ2-7; CDR3 length: 13; V gene: TRBV30; D gene: .; CDR3 protein: CAWSVGVVDEQYF
J gene: TRBJ2-5; CDR3 length: 13; V gene: TRBV27; D gene: .; CDR3 protein: CASSWGRQETQYF
J gene: TRBJ2-1; CDR3 length: 13; V gene: TRBV6-6; D gene: .; CDR3 protein: CASSPGTLGEQFF
J gene: TRBJ2-5; CDR3 length: 14; V gene: TRBV5-1; D gene: TRBD1; CDR3 protein: CASSPRDRAETQYF
J gene: TRBJ2-7; CDR3 length: 15; V gene: TRBV18; D gene: TRBD1; CDR3 protein: CASSSWTGSAYEQYF
J gene: TRBJ1-2; CDR3 length: 12; V gene: TRBV7-9; D gene: .; CDR3 protein: CASTPRGAGYTF
J gene: TRBJ1-1; CDR3 length: 13; V gene: TRBV5-1; D gene: .; CDR3 protein: CASSREVNTEAFF
J gene: TRBJ1-1; CDR3 length: 15; V gene: TRBV29-1; D gene: TRBD1; CDR3 protein: CSVVAFTGGPTEAFF
J gene: TRBJ2-5; CDR3 length: 14; V gene: TRBV5-6; D gene: .; CDR3 protein: CASSLDSIQETQYF
J gene: TRBJ2-5; CDR3 length: 13; V gene: TRBV9; D gene: .; CDR3 protein: CASSWGLQETQYF